The 21 T cell receptor beta chains listed next were all sequenced from one sample in a study of CD8 T cells in ankylosing spondylitis. A single record per CDR3 protein comes from TCRdb applying MiXCR to the 5' RACE reads. Of about 140,000 distinct CDR3 sequences listed, 30% to 35% are singletons. What was sequenced was synovial fluid, either unsorted or a sorted T cell fraction (not recorded which). All receptors come from a male donor with ankylosing spondylitis.

DNA of the CDR3: TGCAGTGCTGGACTAGCGTCAGATACGCAGTATTTT. This sequence encodes CSAGLASDTQYF. The rearrangement joins TRBV20-1 to TRBJ2-3; TRBD2 agrees at 9 bases. The CDR3 is made up of 12 amino acids. In germline, CDR1 is DFQATT, CDR2 SNEGSKA (reference sequence). V gave up 5 bases and J gave up 4 bases; unmatched junction bases: 1.

V usage is TRBV12-3 or TRBV12-4 and J usage is TRBJ1-1, with D possibly being TRBD1 (5 bases). The CDR3 contains 15 residues. V was trimmed by 3 bases and J by 3 bases, leaving 14 bases between them. This CDR3 is CASSLHPGYDTEAFF. In DNA form, the CDR3 reads TGTGCCAGCAGTTTGCATCCAGGGTACGACACTGAAGCTTTCTTT.

This chain uses TRBV20-1 with TRBJ1-2; the match to TRBD1 covers 8 bases. The germline gives CDR1 DFQATT, CDR2 SNEGSKA (reference sequence). The CDR3 has 15 amino acids. V dropped 6 bases and J dropped 4; count of bases not matched to a gene: 13. The CDR3 region is CSAGLEAGGGYGYTF. For the CDR3, the DNA is TGCAGTGCGGGACTCGAAGCAGGGGGCGGCTATGGCTACACCTTC.

This clonotype was seen many times. The V and J genes are TRBV10-1 and TRBJ2-5, with 9 bases matching TRBD2. Trimming at V came to 2 bases and at J to 3 bases, leaving 4 bases not matched to a gene. There are 15 residues in the CDR3. In germline, CDR1 is WNHNN, CDR2 SYGVQD (reference sequence). Written as DNA, the CDR3 is TGCGCCAGCAGTGAGGCGGGGGGGCCCGAAGAGACCCAGTACTTC. Its translation is CASSEAGGPEETQYF.

The chain links TRBV5-1 to TRBJ1-1, with a possible D match to TRBD1 (5 bases). There are 15 residues in the CDR3. The germline V and J ends were trimmed by 4 bases and 3 bases, with 16 bases remaining between them. Germline assignment: CDR1 SGHRS and CDR2 YFSETQ. The CDR3, as DNA: TGCGCCAGCAGCCCGCAGGGTGGGGTAGACACTGAAGCTTTCTTT. Protein: CASSPQGGVDTEAFF.

The V call is TRBV12-3 or TRBV12-4, the J call TRBJ2-7; tentative D call: TRBD2 (5 bases). The CDR3 length is 13 residues. Deletions cut 5 bases from V and 6 bases from J, with 14 bases between. CDR3 residues: CASSPRESGEQYF. CDR3 sequence (DNA): TGTGCCAGCAGTCCCCGGGAATCGGGCGAGCAGTACTTC.

In its sample, this clonotype was seen a few times. This chain joins TRBV10-3 and TRBJ1-2, with 7 bases aligning to TRBD1. The trim removed 4 bases at V and 11 bases at J, leaving 7 bases unmatched. Germline V gives CDR1 ENHRY, CDR2 SYGVKD. The CDR3 has 12 residues. In nucleotides, the CDR3 is TGTGCCATCAGTGGACAGGGAGAAGAATACACCTTC. Translated, it gives CAISGQGEEYTF.

The chain employs TRBV29-1 and TRBJ2-7, with 10 nucleotides matching TRBD1. The V gene's germline CDR1 is SQVTM and CDR2 ANQGSEA. The CDR3 length is 13 residues. The trim removed 5 bases at V and 4 bases at J, leaving 5 bases unmatched. CDR3 sequence reads: CSVCGTGDYEQYF. The CDR3 DNA reads as TGCAGCGTTTGCGGGACAGGGGATTACGAGCAGTACTTC.

Only one count was recorded for this clonotype. The rearrangement uses TRBV6-5 and TRBJ2-2, with D uncertain. V was cut by 0 bases and J by 1 base, with 3 bases left in between. The CDR3 contains 14 residues. Germline-derived CDR1 and CDR2 are MNHEY and SVGAGI. The DNA for the CDR3 is TGTGCCAGCAGTTACTCTGGGAACACCGGGGAGCTGTTTTTT. Translated, it gives CASSYSGNTGELFF.

This chain connects TRBV6-1 to TRBJ1-1, with D tentatively TRBD1 (5 bases). Trimming cost V 6 bases and J 0 bases, with 14 bases left between them. The CDR3 loop spans 15 amino acids. Germline V gene sequence: CDR1 MNHNS, CDR2 SASEGT. In DNA form, the CDR3 reads TGTGCCAGCAGCGTCGTCGGGGGGATGAACACTGAAGCTTTCTTT. Translating gives CASSVVGGMNTEAFF.

This clonotype was counted ten times or more. This chain links TRBV12-3 or TRBV12-4 with TRBJ2-1; 14 bases fit TRBD2. This CDR3 contains 17 residues. Trimming cost V 6 bases and J 0 bases; bases outside gene matches: 4. The CDR3 DNA reads as TGTGCCAGCAGGGGACTAGCGGGAGCGGGCTCCTACAATGAGCAGTTCTTC. Amino acid sequence: CASRGLAGAGSYNEQFF.

The J gene is TRBJ2-7, the V gene TRBV2, with 10 bases aligning to TRBD1. The germline gives CDR1 SNHLY, CDR2 FYNNEI. The CDR3 sequence is 15 residues long. After removal of 2 bases from V and 3 bases from J, the junction contained 4 bases not matched to a gene. The CDR3 nucleotides read TGTGCCAGCAGTGAATTCCGGGACAGGGGCTACGAGCAGTACTTC. Translating gives CASSEFRDRGYEQYF.

This clonotype was observed a few times. The chain couples TRBV20-1 to TRBJ2-1, with TRBD2 matching over 11 bases. In germline, CDR1 is DFQATT, CDR2 SNEGSKA (reference sequence). Unmatched junction bases numbered 3, after V lost 4 bases and J lost 4 bases. The CDR3 covers 14 residues. The CDR3 sequence is CSAMGLAEYNEQFF. CDR3 DNA: TGCAGTGCTATGGGACTAGCGGAGTACAATGAGCAGTTCTTC.

The chain carries TRBV11-2 and TRBJ2-5; weak D call: TRBD1 (6 bases). The CDR3 covers 13 residues. V was clipped by 6 bases and J by 9 bases, with 17 bases between them. CDR1 is SGHAT and CDR2 is FQNNGV in the germline V gene. The DNA of the CDR3 is TGTGCCAGCAGTCCCATACAGGGATGGCCCCAGTACTTC. It encodes CASSPIQGWPQYF. Full variable domain (outside the CDR3, taken from reference TRBV11-2 and TRBJ2-5): EAGVAQSPRYKIIEKRQSVAFWCNPISGHATLYWYQQILGQGPKLLIQFQNNGVVDDSQLPKDRFSAERLKGVDSTLKIQPAKLEDSAVYLCASSPIQGWPQYFGPGTRLLVL.

The CDR3 region has the DNA TGCGCCAGCAGCTCCGACAGGGGAGGGACTGAAGCTTTCTTT. It translates to CASSSDRGGTEAFF. J is TRBJ1-1 and V is TRBV5-1; 8 bases are a match to TRBD1. V trimming: 3 bases; J trimming: 5 bases; junction bases outside the gene matches: 6. The CDR3 length is 14 residues. The germline V gene encodes CDR1 SGHRS and CDR2 YFSETQ.

The chain combines TRBV20-1 with TRBJ2-1; D is unresolved. The CDR3 extends over 13 amino acids. Germline CDR1 and CDR2: DFQATT and SNEGSKA (reference sequence). V was cut by 5 bases and J by 2 bases, with 10 bases left in between. CDR3 sequence: CSAAAPTYNEQFF. CDR3 in DNA: TGCAGTGCTGCGGCGCCAACCTACAATGAGCAGTTCTTC.

The V call is TRBV28, the J call TRBJ1-5, with D hard to call. The V end was cut by 3 bases, the J end by 6 bases, with 12 bases between. The CDR3 is made up of 14 amino acids. Germline CDR1 MDHEN, CDR2 SYDVKM. The chain's CDR3 is CASSLDVGRQPQHF. DNA of the CDR3: TGTGCCAGCAGTTTGGACGTCGGGCGTCAGCCCCAGCATTTT.

This rearrangement joins TRBV3-1 to TRBJ1-6, with D hard to call. Germline V gene lookup returns CDR1 LGHDT and CDR2 YNNKEL (reference sequence). Trimming pared 1 base from V and 7 bases from J, leaving 8 bases between. The CDR3 has 14 amino acids. This chain's CDR3 is CASSQGKANSPLHF. The CDR3 DNA reads TGTGCCAGCAGCCAAGGGAAGGCAAATTCACCCCTCCACTTT.

A few counts support this clonotype. This rearrangement joins TRBV2 to TRBJ2-2; TRBD2 matches 10 bases. The CDR3 spans 16 residues. Germline assignment: CDR1 SNHLY and CDR2 FYNNEI. V shed 5 bases, J shed 4 bases, and the junction held 7 bases outside the gene matches. For the CDR3, the DNA is TGTGCCAGCAGTTTTTCTAGCGGGAGAGGCACCGGGGAGCTGTTTTTT. Amino acids: CASSFSSGRGTGELFF.

The DNA for the CDR3 is TGTGCCACCAGTGATTCCCGGAGATACAATGAGCAGTTCTTC. It encodes CATSDSRRYNEQFF. V gene TRBV24-1 combines with J gene TRBJ2-1; D is unclear. The length of the CDR3 is 14 residues. Germline loops: CDR1 KGHDR, CDR2 SFDVKD. Trimming cost V 2 bases and J 4 bases, with 8 bases left between them.

V usage is TRBV7-2 and J usage is TRBJ1-4; D is undetermined. The CDR3 is 15 amino acids. Germline lookup yields CDR1 SGHTA and CDR2 FQGNSA. Trimming pared 1 base from V and 7 bases from J, leaving 13 bases between. The CDR3 nucleotides read TGTGCCAGCAGCTTAGGGGGAGGACTGGGTGAAAAACTGTTTTTT. This gives the protein CASSLGGGLGEKLFF.